The T cell receptor beta chain under discussion was sequenced for a study of shared clonotypes between healthy human individuals (dated by TCRdb to 2019 to 2021). Notes on the research overall: The cohort included three men and a couple of women between 18 and 49 years of age. For each donor, CD4 naive and CD4 memory were each run on three plates, CD8 naive on two plates, and CD8 memory on one plate. Blood TCR repertoires of a handful of healthy adults were deeply sequenced to estimate repertoire size and the extent of clonotype sharing between individuals. Libraries were prepared and TCR repertoires were sequenced by different laboratories using diverse techniques, in order to increase sequencing depth and limit assay-specific biases. Leukapheresis yielded between about 0.8 and 8.9 billion PBMCs per donor.

Findings and caveats that apply to the study as a whole: Higher generation probabilities were observed for clonotypes shared by all four sorted-subset donors than for non-shared clonotypes. Incomplete sequencing was indicated by rarefaction of sorted-subset datasets, despite the large sequencing depth. Because the study included only a small number of donors, the genetic and exposure-history diversity represented was limited. Across several donors, approximately 5% of naive CD4, roughly 3.4% of naive CD8, about 2% of memory CD4, and over 0.35% of memory CD8 clonotypes were shared. Naive subsets generally had larger estimated clonotype richness than memory subsets did. Sampling was restricted to blood, and TCR repertoires in tissue are likely to differ from TCR repertoires in blood. Pairwise subsampling led to the expectation that sequencing depth would affect the degree of clonotype sharing among donors.

CDR1 MGHRA and CDR2 YSYEKL are derived from the germline V gene. V loses 6 bases, J loses 4 bases, and the germline ends lie 13 bases apart. Measured from the cysteine to the phenylalanine, the CDR3 is 13 residues long. Kept here is only the CDR3 DNA, which spans 39 bases and is read in frame from base 1. TCR CDR3 regions were amplified from genomic DNA by multiplex PCR using the deep immunoSEQ assay. Genomic DNA extracted from each cell subset was distributed evenly over all wells of several immunoSEQ 96-well plates, and each plate served as one replicate. For sorted subsets, around 200 ng genomic DNA, equal to 30,000 or so T cell genomes, was loaded into each replicate PCR. Purified libraries were measured with a Qubit 3.0 fluorometer, size-checked on a Bioanalyzer 2100, and measured again with the KAPA Library Quantification kit. A separate single-read 150-cycle Illumina NextSeq 550 flow cell was used to sequence each immunoSEQ 96-well plate. The source study handled its data this way. Because the immunoSEQ output held only junctional sequences and lacked quality scores, the filtering could not match the filtering applied to full-length reads. Sequences were annotated with PyIR, a Python wrapper for IgBLAST v1.9, using IMGT germline references to assign V/J genes and CDR3. Any read was removed if the V/J assignment was weak (E-value above 1e-6), the CDR3 was missing, or the read contained stop codons, out-of-frame junctions, or ambiguous translated residues. A V3J clonotype was defined by an identical inferred V gene, J gene, and CDR3 amino acid sequence. Percentage overlap between repertoires was computed as shared unique clonotypes divided by the size of the smaller repertoire. Repertoire richness was assessed with RTK rarefaction, the Chao1 estimator, and Recon v2.1 estimates of unobserved clonotypes. For all TCRbeta clonotypes obtained by the gDNA method from a few donors, generation probabilities were computed with OLGA. TCRdb provides this immuneACCESS table in a form limited to in-frame rearrangements. Some clones are lacking; in checked studies, under half of them reflect an unresolved V gene, and why the rest are absent is not known. The V and J calls and clone size were taken over from that table, and D and trimming were inferred from the DNA. The sample profile shows 150,000 to 200,000 clones; 90% to 95% of them were found once. The ten largest clones represent 0.067% of the sample.

Donors were healthy HIV-negative adults with no recently reported acute infections or vaccinations. Only Caucasian adults living in Nashville, Tennessee, USA were represented among the donors. CD4+ T cells were enriched through magnetic negative selection, after which naive cells were positively selected on CD45RA and the remaining negative fraction served as the memory subset. After blood collection by leukapheresis, PBMCs were isolated using Ficoll-Histopaque density gradient centrifugation and then cryopreserved in the vapor phase of liquid nitrogen. Purity and quantity of every magnetically sorted T cell population were checked by analytical flow cytometry. From each sorted fraction, genomic DNA was isolated and quantified by UV absorbance on a Nanodrop 2000c. This clone has a single count. The specificity of this receptor is unknown. Base qualities are not recorded, but no much larger clone differs from it by a single base.

Sequencing was done on a sample of naive CD4+ T cells sorted from blood. Sample cell subset or site, as interpreted from the label and publication: CD45RA+ positively selected. The rearrangement combines TRBV4-1 with TRBJ2-7, with the D gene uncertain. The TCR sequence derives from a woman in her twenties or thirties in good health. The CDR3: CASSLESRYEQYF. The DNA sequence is as follows: TGCGCCAGCAGTTTAGAGTCGCGATACGAGCAGTACTTC.